What follows describes a single TCR beta chain. What it recognizes is unknown. These data belong to a study of T cells after yellow fever vaccination. General observations from the study: Reappearing after the booster were most of the clones from primary vaccination (roughly 95% CD4, approximately 86% CD8).

The ends were cut back, 4 bases at V and 2 bases at J, with 9 bases in the middle. This CDR3 is 13 amino acids long. CDR1 is KGHSH, CDR2 LQKENI, per germline. TCRdb re-called the 5' RACE reads through MiXCR, storing one row per CDR3 protein. The repertoire holds a few hundred thousand distinct CDR3 sequences, with 5.2% as singletons. The source was CD4+ T cells sorted from PBMCs, collected on the day of the yellow fever booster vaccination. The chain uses TRBV18 and TRBJ2-7; no firm D call. The receptor was isolated from a man younger than 35 who received the YFV17D yellow fever vaccine. The CDR3 nucleotides are TGTGCCAGCTCACTCAGGCCGACCTACGAGCAGTACGTC. It encodes CASSLRPTYEQYV.